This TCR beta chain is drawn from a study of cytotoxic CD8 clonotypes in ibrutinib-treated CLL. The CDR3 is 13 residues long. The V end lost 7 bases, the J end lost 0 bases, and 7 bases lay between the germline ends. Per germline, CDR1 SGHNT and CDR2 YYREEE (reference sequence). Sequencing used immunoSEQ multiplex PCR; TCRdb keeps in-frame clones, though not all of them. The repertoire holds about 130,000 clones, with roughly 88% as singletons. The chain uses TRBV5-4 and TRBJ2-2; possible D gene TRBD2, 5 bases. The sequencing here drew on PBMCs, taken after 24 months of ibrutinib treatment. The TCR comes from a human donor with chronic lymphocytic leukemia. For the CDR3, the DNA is TGTGCCAGCGGGAGCGCGAACACCGGGGAGCTGTTTTTT. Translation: CASGSANTGELFF.